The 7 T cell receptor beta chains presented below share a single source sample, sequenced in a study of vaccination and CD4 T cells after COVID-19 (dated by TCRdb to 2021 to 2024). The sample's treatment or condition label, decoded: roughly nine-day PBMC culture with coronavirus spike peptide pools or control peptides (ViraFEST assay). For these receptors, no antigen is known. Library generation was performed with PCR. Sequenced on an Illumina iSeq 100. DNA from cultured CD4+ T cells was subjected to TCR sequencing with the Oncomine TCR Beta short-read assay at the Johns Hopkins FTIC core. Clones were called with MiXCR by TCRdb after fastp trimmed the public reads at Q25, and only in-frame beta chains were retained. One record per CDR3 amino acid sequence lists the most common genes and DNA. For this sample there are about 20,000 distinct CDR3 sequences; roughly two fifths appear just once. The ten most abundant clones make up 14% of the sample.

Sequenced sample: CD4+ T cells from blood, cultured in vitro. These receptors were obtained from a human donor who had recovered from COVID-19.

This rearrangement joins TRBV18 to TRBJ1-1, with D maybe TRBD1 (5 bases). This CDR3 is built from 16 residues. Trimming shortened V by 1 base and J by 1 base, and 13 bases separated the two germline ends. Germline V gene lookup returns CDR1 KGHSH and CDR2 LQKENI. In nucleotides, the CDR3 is TGTGCCAGCTCACCACGTACGGGAGGGGCGAACACTGAAGCTTTCTTT. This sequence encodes CASSPRTGGANTEAFF.

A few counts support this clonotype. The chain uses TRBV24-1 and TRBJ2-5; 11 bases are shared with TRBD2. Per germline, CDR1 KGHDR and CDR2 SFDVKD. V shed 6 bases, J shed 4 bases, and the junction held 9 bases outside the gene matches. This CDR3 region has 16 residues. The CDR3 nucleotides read TGTGCCACCAGTACTAGCGGGAGAGGAGTGCGAGAGACCCAGTACTTC. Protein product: CATSTSGRGVRETQYF.

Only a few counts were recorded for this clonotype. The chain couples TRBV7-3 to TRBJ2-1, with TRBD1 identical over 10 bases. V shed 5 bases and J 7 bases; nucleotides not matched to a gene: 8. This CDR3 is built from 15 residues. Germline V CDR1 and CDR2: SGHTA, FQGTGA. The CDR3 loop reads CASSLDRGTSNEQFF. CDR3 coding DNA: TGTGCCAGCAGCCTGGACAGGGGGACAAGTAATGAGCAGTTCTTC. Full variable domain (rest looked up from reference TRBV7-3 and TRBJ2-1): GAGVSQTPSNKVTEKGKYVELRCDPISGHTALYWYRQSLGQGPEFLIYFQGTGAADDSGLPNDRFFAVRPEGSVSTLKIQRTERGDSAVYLCASSLDRGTSNEQFFGPGTRLTVL.

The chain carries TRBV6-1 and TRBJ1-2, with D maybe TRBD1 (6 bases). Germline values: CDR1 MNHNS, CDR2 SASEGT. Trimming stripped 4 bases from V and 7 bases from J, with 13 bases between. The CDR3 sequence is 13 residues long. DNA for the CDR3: TGTGCCAGCAGTGTCACAGGGAGGGGTGGCTACACCTTC. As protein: CASSVTGRGGYTF.

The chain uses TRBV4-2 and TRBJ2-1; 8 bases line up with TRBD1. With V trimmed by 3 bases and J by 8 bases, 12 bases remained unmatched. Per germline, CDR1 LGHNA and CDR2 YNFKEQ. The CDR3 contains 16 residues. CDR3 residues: CASSQGTGRGVDEQFF. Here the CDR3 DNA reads TGTGCCAGCAGCCAGGGGACAGGTCGTGGGGTCGATGAGCAGTTCTTC.

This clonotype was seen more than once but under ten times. The CDR3 DNA reads as TGCGCCAGCAGCTTGGTAGGTAATTCACCCCTCCACTTT. Translating it yields CASSLVGNSPLHF. This chain joins TRBV5-1 and TRBJ1-6; D is ambiguous. There are 13 residues in the CDR3. Germline loops: CDR1 SGHRS, CDR2 YFSETQ. Trimming cost V 0 bases and J 6 bases, with 4 bases left between them.

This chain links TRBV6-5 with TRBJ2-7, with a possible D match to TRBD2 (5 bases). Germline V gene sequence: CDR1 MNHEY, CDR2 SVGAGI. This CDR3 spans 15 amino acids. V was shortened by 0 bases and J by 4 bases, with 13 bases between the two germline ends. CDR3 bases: TGTGCCAGCAGTTACTCCCGGATTCGGGGTTACGAGCAGTACTTC. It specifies CASSYSRIRGYEQYF.